These T cell receptor beta chains were read from a single sample in a study of technical replicates of blood from several donors. Here immunoSEQ multiplex PCR was the method, and the copy in TCRdb shows in-frame clones only, minus some. The repertoire includes around 70,000 clones, around 96% of them detected once, and 0.39% sits in the top ten. The material sequenced was T cells isolated from PBMCs. Receptors were obtained from a human donor in good health. Both conserved end residues are part of each CDR3. Fields, in order: V gene, D gene, CDR3 length, J gene, CDR3 DNA, CDR3 protein. D genes are given only for firm matches.

TRBV7-9	.	13	TRBJ1-1	TGTGCCAGCAGCTTGTCAGGGAACACTGAAGCTTTCTTT	CASSLSGNTEAFF
TRBV30	.	13	TRBJ1-1	TGTGCCTGGAGTCAGCAGGCCTTCACTGAAGCTTTCTTT	CAWSQQAFTEAFF
TRBV11-2	TRBD2	17	TRBJ2-2	TGTGCCAGCAGCCCCCTAGCGGGGGGCGCGAACACCGGGGAGCTGTTTTTT	CASSPLAGGANTGELFF
TRBV11-2	TRBD1	15	TRBJ1-1	TGTGCCAGCAGCCAAACTAACAGGGGCAACACTGAAGCTTTCTTT	CASSQTNRGNTEAFF
TRBV29-1	TRBD2	13	TRBJ2-7	TGCAGCGTTGAGGGAGGGGACTCCTACGAGCAGTACTTC	CSVEGGDSYEQYF
TRBV19	.	13	TRBJ1-5	TGTGCCAGTCCGCGGGGGGTTGGACAGCCCCAGCATTTT	CASPRGVGQPQHF
TRBV28	TRBD1	16	TRBJ1-2	TGTGCCAGCAGTTTGGTTGAGGGGGCACCAAACTATGGCTACACCTTC	CASSLVEGAPNYGYTF
TRBV5-4	TRBD1	15	TRBJ2-7	TGTGCCAGCAGCTCCCGGGACAGGGGAGTAGACGAGCAGTACTTC	CASSSRDRGVDEQYF
TRBV29-1	.	14	TRBJ2-6	TGCAGCGTTGAAGATCTGCGGGATACCAACGTCCTGACTTTC	CSVEDLRDTNVLTF
TRBV9	.	13	TRBJ2-1	TGTGCCAGCAGCGTATCCTCCGGGAATGAGCAGTTCTTC	CASSVSSGNEQFF
TRBV4-2	.	16	TRBJ2-1	TGTGCCAGCAGCCAAAACCAGGGAACCTCCTACAATGAGCAGTTCTTC	CASSQNQGTSYNEQFF
TRBV5-4	TRBD2	14	TRBJ2-3	TGTGCCAGCAGCTCCGCGGGAGGGCCAGATACGCAGTATTTT	CASSSAGGPDTQYF
TRBV7-8	.	16	TRBJ2-7	TGTGCCAGCAGCTTAAGCGAGGTACGAGGCTCCTACGAGCAGTACTTC	CASSLSEVRGSYEQYF
TRBV6-6	.	11	TRBJ2-1	TGTGCCAGCAGTCCAAACAATGAGCAGTTCTTC	CASSPNNEQFF
TRBV7-8	.	11	TRBJ1-1	TGTGCCAGCAGCTCGGGTCTTGAAGCTTTCTTT	CASSSGLEAFF
TRBV9	TRBD1	19	TRBJ1-2	TGTGCCAGCAGCCGGACGAGTAGGACAGGAATAATTCTCGACTATGGCTACACCTTC	CASSRTSRTGIILDYGYTF
TRBV4-1	.	15	TRBJ1-5	TGCGCCAGCAGCCAAGATCCCCATCGGGAGCAGCCCCAGCATTTT	CASSQDPHREQPQHF
TRBV29-1	.	15	TRBJ2-7	TGCAGCGTTGAAACGCAGGGGACACAACTTTACGAGCAGTACTTC	CSVETQGTQLYEQYF
TRBV11-3	.	13	TRBJ1-1	TGTGCCAGCAGCTTAGCAGGGTACACTGAAGCTTTCTTT	CASSLAGYTEAFF
TRBV15	.	13	TRBJ1-1	TGTGCCACCAGCAGAGATCTCACGGCTGAAGCTTTCTTT	CATSRDLTAEAFF
TRBV27	.	14	TRBJ2-2	TGTGCCAGCAGTTTTGGCGGGACCGCCGGGGAGCTGTTTTTT	CASSFGGTAGELFF
TRBV25-1	TRBD1	13	TRBJ1-1	TGTGCCAGCAGTGCAAACAGGGGCACTGAAGCTTTCTTT	CASSANRGTEAFF
TRBV5-1	TRBD1	14	TRBJ1-1	TGCGCCAGCAGCGTGGGACAGGGGTCCACTGAAGCTTTCTTT	CASSVGQGSTEAFF
TRBV5-1	.	12	TRBJ2-7	TGCGCCAGCAGCTTGACGGCCTACGAGCAGTACTTC	CASSLTAYEQYF
TRBV7-2	TRBD2	14	TRBJ2-1	TGTGCCAGCAGCTTAGCTAGCGGGAACAATGAGCAGTTCTTC	CASSLASGNNEQFF
TRBV7-4	.	12	TRBJ1-1	TGTGCCAGCAGCTTAGGAGAGGGCGAAGCTTTCTTT	CASSLGEGEAFF
TRBV7-2	TRBD2	18	TRBJ2-1	TGTGCCAGCAGCTTAGTCTTATGGGGGGAGGGAAAAGACAATGAGCAGTTCTTC	CASSLVLWGEGKDNEQFF